The rows below give T cell receptor beta chains drawn from one sample of a study of cytomegalovirus exposure and HLA in healthy donors. Only in-frame clones appear in the TCRdb table, and some are missing; sequencing was by immunoSEQ multiplex PCR. This sample has about 170,000 clones, with roughly 86% found just once. The sample taken for sequencing was PBMCs. All receptors derive from a woman aged 18-29 years in good health and CMV-seropositive. Both conserved end residues are part of each CDR3. The D gene is left open where the match is weak. Clone size appears in some rows only: once, few, many, or a class for an expanded clone.

clone_size j_call v_call d_call cdr3_aa cdr3_nt
NA TRBJ2-1 TRBV20-1 NA CSASYNEQFF TGCAGTGCTTCATACAATGAGCAGTTCTTC
NA TRBJ2-3 TRBV4-1 TRBD1 CASSLSPTGVVGSTDTQYF TGCGCCAGCAGCCTCTCACCGACAGGGGTGGTGGGTAGCACAGATACGCAGTATTTT
NA TRBJ1-1 TRBV2 NA CASSDGNMNTEAFF TGTGCCAGCAGTGACGGGAACATGAACACTGAAGCTTTCTTT
once TRBJ1-1 TRBV7-3 NA CASSSTMNTEAFF TGTGCCAGCAGCTCAACCATGAACACTGAAGCTTTCTTT
once TRBJ2-7 TRBV7-2 NA CASSLEPGSYEQYF TGTGCCAGCAGCTTAGAGCCGGGCTCCTACGAGCAGTACTTC
NA TRBJ1-5 TRBV7-9 NA CASSPIRGAVQPQHF TGTGCCAGCAGCCCAATCCGGGGGGCTGTTCAGCCCCAGCATTTT
NA TRBJ2-1 TRBV28 NA CASSWEQVDEQFF TGTGCCAGCAGTTGGGAACAGGTGGATGAGCAGTTCTTC
NA TRBJ2-7 TRBV7-9 NA CASSLRAPYEQYF TGTGCCAGCAGCTTAAGAGCTCCCTACGAGCAGTACTTC
NA TRBJ2-7 TRBV6-6 TRBD2 CASRPGTSSYEQYF TGTGCCAGCAGACCCGGGACTAGCTCATACGAGCAGTACTTC
once TRBJ2-7 TRBV7-9 TRBD2 CASSFGTSGPYEQYF TGTGCCAGCAGCTTTGGGACTAGCGGGCCCTACGAGCAGTACTTC
NA TRBJ2-7 TRBV28 TRBD2 CASTPGRGGRGEQYF TGTGCCAGCACCCCTGGCCGGGGCGGGAGGGGCGAGCAGTACTTC
NA TRBJ1-2 TRBV6-1 NA CASRESLNYGYTF TGTGCCAGCAGGGAAAGCCTTAACTATGGCTACACCTTC
NA TRBJ2-7 TRBV4-3 NA CASSQDIGRYEQYF TGCGCCAGCAGCCAAGATATCGGTCGTTACGAGCAGTACTTC
NA TRBJ1-1 TRBV6-5 TRBD1 CASSSGQGLEAFF TGTGCCAGCAGTTCCGGACAGGGCCTTGAAGCTTTCTTT
NA TRBJ2-7 TRBV4-1 TRBD1 CASSWDRGPYEQYF TGCGCCAGCAGCTGGGACAGGGGTCCTTACGAGCAGTACTTC
once TRBJ2-5 TRBV6-1 NA CASPSGGETQYF TGTGCCAGCCCGTCAGGAGGGGAGACCCAGTACTTC
NA TRBJ2-3 TRBV5-1 TRBD2 CASSHTSDGDTQYF TGCGCCAGCAGCCATACTAGCGACGGAGATACGCAGTATTTT
NA TRBJ1-1 TRBV18 NA CASSAIQENTEAFF TGTGCCAGCTCAGCGATACAGGAGAACACTGAAGCTTTCTTT
NA TRBJ2-5 TRBV5-4 NA CASRGWEEFQETQYF TGTGCCAGCAGGGGGTGGGAGGAATTCCAAGAGACCCAGTACTTC
NA TRBJ2-7 TRBV11-3 TRBD2 CASSLRGVAGVREQYF TGTGCCAGCAGCCTACGTGGGGTTGCGGGAGTAAGAGAGCAGTACTTC
NA TRBJ1-1 TRBV29-1 NA CSVKQGNTEAFF TGCAGCGTAAAACAGGGTAACACTGAAGCTTTCTTT
few TRBJ2-2 TRBV7-3 TRBD1 CASSFTGGAYTGELFF TGTGCCAGCAGCTTTACAGGGGGCGCGTACACCGGGGAGCTGTTTTTT
few TRBJ2-7 TRBV27 TRBD2 CASSRSLAGVEYEQYF TGTGCCAGCAGTCGCTCGCTAGCGGGAGTAGAGTACGAGCAGTACTTC
NA TRBJ2-1 TRBV9 NA CASSVGGEQFF TGTGCCAGCAGCGTAGGCGGGGAGCAGTTCTTC
NA TRBJ2-5 TRBV19 NA CASSPGEETQYF TGTGCCAGTAGTCCGGGGGAAGAGACCCAGTACTTC
NA TRBJ2-5 TRBV30 TRBD2 CAWSGTSGSGETQYF TGTGCCTGGAGTGGAACTAGCGGGTCGGGAGAGACCCAGTACTTC
NA TRBJ2-5 TRBV27 TRBD2 CASSSPGLGETQYF TGTGCCAGCAGTTCGCCGGGACTAGGAGAGACCCAGTACTTC
NA TRBJ2-3 TRBV4-3 NA CASSQADGTQYF TGCGCCAGCAGCCAGGCGGATGGTACGCAGTATTTT
NA TRBJ2-4 TRBV30 NA CAWSVYREGAKNIQYF TGTGCCTGGAGTGTATACAGGGAAGGGGCCAAAAACATTCAGTACTTC
NA TRBJ2-7 TRBV28 NA CASSPRDNVSYEQYF TGTGCCAGCAGCCCCCGGGACAACGTCTCCTACGAGCAGTACTTC
NA TRBJ1-4 TRBV11-2 NA CASTFTEGINEKLFF TGTGCCAGCACCTTCACGGAGGGGATTAATGAAAAACTGTTTTTT
NA TRBJ2-7 TRBV20-1 NA CSASQAYEQYF TGCAGTGCTAGTCAGGCCTACGAGCAGTACTTC
NA TRBJ1-3 TRBV9 NA CASSVVGGSGNTIYF TGTGCCAGCAGCGTAGTAGGGGGATCTGGAAACACCATATATTTT
NA TRBJ1-2 TRBV18 TRBD1 CASSAGTASNYGYTF TGTGCCAGCTCAGCCGGGACAGCTTCTAACTATGGCTACACCTTC
NA TRBJ2-5 TRBV14 TRBD2 CASSRLQGGSGETQYF TGTGCCAGCAGCCGCCTGCAGGGAGGGTCGGGAGAGACCCAGTACTTC
NA TRBJ2-7 TRBV28 TRBD1 CASSPGQGGTYEQYF TGTGCCAGCAGCCCCGGACAGGGGGGGACCTACGAGCAGTACTTC
NA TRBJ2-2 TRBV7-3 NA CASSLIVNTGELFF TGTGCCAGCAGCTTAATAGTGAACACCGGGGAGCTGTTTTTT
NA TRBJ2-3 TRBV6-1 NA CASNEASTDTQYF TGTGCCAGCAATGAGGCTAGCACAGATACGCAGTATTTT
NA TRBJ2-2 TRBV29-1 TRBD1 CSAETGRLGTGELFF TGCAGCGCGGAGACAGGGAGACTTGGCACCGGGGAGCTGTTTTTT
NA TRBJ2-5 TRBV7-2 TRBD2 CASSLDAGGTQETQYF TGTGCCAGCAGCTTAGACGCGGGAGGCACCCAAGAGACCCAGTACTTC
NA TRBJ1-1 TRBV6-4 TRBD1 CDSDRGPLNTEAFF TGTGACTCGGACAGGGGTCCCTTGAACACTGAAGCTTTCTTT
NA TRBJ2-7 TRBV15 NA CATSRGGFYEQYF TGTGCCACCAGCAGAGGAGGGTTCTACGAGCAGTACTTC
NA TRBJ1-2 TRBV30 TRBD1 CAWSALGTEGYTF TGTGCCTGGAGTGCCCTCGGGACAGAAGGCTACACCTTC
NA TRBJ1-5 TRBV18 TRBD1 CASSGGQGAAYSNQPQHF TGTGCCAGCTCAGGCGGACAGGGGGCCGCTTATAGCAATCAGCCCCAGCATTTT
NA TRBJ2-1 TRBV6-5 NA CASRSFHEQFF TGTGCCAGCAGGTCGTTTCATGAGCAGTTCTTC
NA TRBJ2-4 TRBV6-5 TRBD2 CASSRTSGPIQYF TGTGCCAGCAGCAGGACTAGCGGCCCTATTCAGTACTTC
NA TRBJ2-7 TRBV29-1 NA CSVEDQGEDEQYF TGCAGCGTTGAAGACCAGGGGGAGGACGAGCAGTACTTC
NA TRBJ2-7 TRBV7-2 TRBD1 CASSLRRDRVYEQYF TGTGCCAGCAGCTTACGGCGGGACAGGGTCTACGAGCAGTACTTC
once TRBJ2-7 TRBV7-8 TRBD1 CASSLGRVPDRPYEQYF TGTGCCAGCAGCTTAGGCCGGGTCCCGGACAGGCCCTACGAGCAGTACTTC
NA TRBJ1-2 TRBV27 NA CASSPSGGAAAYGYTF TGTGCCAGCAGTCCCAGTGGTGGGGCGGCCGCCTATGGCTACACCTTC
NA TRBJ2-7 TRBV11-2 NA CASSAAYYEQYF TGTGCCAGCAGCGCGGCGTACTACGAGCAGTACTTC
NA TRBJ1-2 TRBV6-5 NA CASRASVNYGYTF TGTGCCAGCAGGGCCTCTGTCAACTATGGCTACACCTTC
NA TRBJ2-3 TRBV11-2 TRBD2 CASSLGAGSTDTQYF TGTGCCAGCAGCTTAGGAGCGGGGAGCACAGATACGCAGTATTTT
NA TRBJ1-1 TRBV5-4 NA CASSSSHSRGGYTEAFF TGTGCCAGCAGCTCATCACATTCTCGAGGGGGATACACTGAAGCTTTCTTT
NA TRBJ1-5 TRBV6-5 NA CASSYRTGLNQPQHF TGTGCCAGCAGTTACCGTACAGGGCTCAATCAGCCCCAGCATTTT
NA TRBJ1-2 TRBV27 TRBD1 CASSLWGQGARGYTF TGTGCCAGCAGTTTATGGGGACAGGGGGCAAGGGGCTACACCTTC
once TRBJ1-2 TRBV18 NA CASSPPLGREGYTF TGTGCCAGCTCACCACCGTTGGGGAGAGAGGGCTACACCTTC
NA TRBJ1-3 TRBV28 TRBD1 CASSEQGRGNTIYF TGTGCCAGCTCGGAACAGGGGCGAGGAAACACCATATATTTT
NA TRBJ2-1 TRBV29-1 TRBD2 CSVEGLEAGAYNEQFF TGCAGCGTTGAAGGTTTAGAGGCGGGAGCATACAATGAGCAGTTCTTC
NA TRBJ2-1 TRBV2 TRBD2 CASSDRTSGRDGEQFF TGTGCCAGCAGTGACCGGACTAGCGGGAGAGATGGTGAGCAGTTCTTC